What follows describes a single T cell receptor beta chain. What antigen it recognizes has not been identified. No quality values exist for individual bases; no much larger clone is one base distant. The sample's time point label, decoded: cells obtained before transplantation from donor or recipient. CD3+CD4+ and CD3+CD8+ populations were FACS-sorted from unstimulated pre-transplant donor and recipient cells taken from spleen or lymph nodes. The data derive from a study of graft-versus-host responses after intestinal transplantation (dated by TCRdb to about 2021). Turning to the overall study: Multivisceral, liver-intestinal, or isolated intestinal transplants were received by the recipients. Anti-thymocyte globulin induction was given to all recipients, followed by maintenance tacrolimus and steroids for approximately 3 years. After intestinal transplantation, graft-versus-host and host-versus-graft alloreactive T cell clones were followed in the graft, circulation and bone marrow using bulk TCR-beta CDR3 sequencing. To identify alloreactive clones, pre-transplant mixed lymphocyte reaction products were sequenced and compared with unstimulated pre-transplant donor and recipient T cells. A cohort of some 24 intestinal transplant recipients, including one retransplant, was enrolled, and a few patients lacking pretransplant specimens were excluded. Donor T cell macrochimerism was defined as a peak of at least 4% donor T cells among recipient peripheral blood mononuclear cells. Rather than being sequenced by the commercial service, samples from a few later patients were sequenced in-house on an Illumina MiSeq and processed with MiXCR.

Receptor amplification or capture employed the immunoSEQ multiplex PCR assay. For most patients, genomic DNA was isolated using the Qiagen DNeasy Blood and Tissue Kit and was shipped frozen to Adaptive Biotechnologies for TCR sequencing. High-throughput TCR-beta CDR3 sequencing of genomic DNA from most patients was performed by Adaptive Biotechnologies. As for how the authors treated the data: Adaptive's ImmunoSEQ software was the source of the TCR sequencing data for around 20 patients, while three other patients were processed with MiXCR and VDJtools. To correct CD4 versus CD8 sorting errors, sequences present in both subsets at a frequency ratio below 5:1 were removed. CDR3 nucleotide sequences shared between donor and recipient were removed because their origin could not be assigned. To be classed as alloreactive, a clone needed at least 2-fold expansion over unstimulated cells and a minimum CFSE-low frequency of 0.002% (template counts) or 0.001% (read counts). Clones detected in sequenced pre-transplant spleen, lymph node, or MLR CFSE-low populations of the donor or recipient were defined as mappable. Cumulative frequency of alloreactive clones was calculated as a percentage of all sequences weighted by copy number. TCRdb mirrors the immuneACCESS table, restricted to in-frame sequences. Some clones are absent from its copies; in checked studies, under half trace to an unresolved V gene, and the reason for the others is unknown. The DNA gave D and trimming, while V, J and clone size come from that table. The sample table lists 45,000 to 60,000 clones, about 93% of them with a count of one. The top ten hold about 2.5% of the sample.

Findings and caveats that apply to the study as a whole: Early after transplant, declines in HvG clones were associated with peak levels of circulating GvH clones. GvH clones were detected in recipient bone marrow, and some appeared earlier in ileal mucosa or blood, consistent with an intestinal mucosal origin. The relatively low number and heterogeneity of intestinal transplant patients limited the conclusions. In patients with donor T cell macrochimerism, the allografts had high GvH to HvG T cell clonal ratios.

The specimen was unstimulated CD4+ T cells sorted from spleen or lymph node cells, collected before transplant. The clonotype comes from a human donor who was the organ donor for an intestinal transplant.

For the CDR3, the sequence is CASSTQGYEQYF. The nucleotide sequence reads as follows: TGTGCCAGCAGCACACAGGGGTACGAGCAGTACTTC. The receptor chain draws on TRBV28 and TRBJ2-5; 7 central nucleotides agree with TRBD1. Near its end, the DNA agrees better with TRBJ2-7, so the J call may be wrong. CDR3 length: 12 amino acids, cysteine to phenylalanine. Just CDR3 DNA is preserved here, 36 bases in frame from base 1. CDR1 is given as MDHEN and CDR2 as SYDVKM, both from the germline V gene.